A selection of T cell receptor beta chains follows, all from one sample in a study of blood T cell repertoires in COVID-19. Repertoires were generated with immunoSEQ multiplex PCR, while TCRdb's copy carries only in-frame clones and drops some. The sample gives 180,000 or so clones, over 75% of which show up once; roughly 0.77% is in the top ten. Sequenced sample: PBMCs or T cells enriched from blood (not recorded which). The source is a woman younger than 30 who had recovered from COVID-19. The CDR3 runs from the conserved cysteine through the conserved F or W. The order of the fields is V gene, J gene, CDR3 protein.

V gene: TRBV28; J gene: TRBJ2-7; CDR3 protein: CASSLLRQGPYEQYF
V gene: TRBV18; J gene: TRBJ2-7; CDR3 protein: CASSPSSYEQYF
V gene: TRBV27; J gene: TRBJ1-6; CDR3 protein: CASRLTRERYSPLHF
V gene: TRBV5-5; J gene: TRBJ1-1; CDR3 protein: CASSLDAGRRATEAFF
V gene: TRBV23-1; J gene: TRBJ2-7; CDR3 protein: CASSHSHRDRGPSYEQYF
V gene: TRBV7-9; J gene: TRBJ1-4; CDR3 protein: CASSFRDREAKLFF
V gene: TRBV19; J gene: TRBJ2-1; CDR3 protein: CASSITDTRGNEQFF
V gene: TRBV6-6; J gene: TRBJ2-1; CDR3 protein: CASSPKSAGLAGVGNNEQFF
V gene: TRBV7-7; J gene: TRBJ2-2; CDR3 protein: CASSQLAGNTGELFF
V gene: TRBV7-2; J gene: TRBJ2-1; CDR3 protein: CASSASGGENGEQFF
V gene: TRBV29-1; J gene: TRBJ1-1; CDR3 protein: CSVGLDREGRGTEAFF
V gene: TRBV12-3/TRBV12-4; J gene: TRBJ2-7; CDR3 protein: CASSRGSTYEQYF
V gene: TRBV20-1; J gene: TRBJ1-2; CDR3 protein: CSASLRPGGILDYGYTF
V gene: TRBV13; J gene: TRBJ1-2; CDR3 protein: CASTSQSREASDDYGYTF
V gene: TRBV5-5; J gene: TRBJ1-3; CDR3 protein: CASSSTGGRSGNTIYF
V gene: TRBV14; J gene: TRBJ2-1; CDR3 protein: CASSQGPVYNEQFF
V gene: TRBV2; J gene: TRBJ2-1; CDR3 protein: CASSKSRSSSYNEQFF
V gene: TRBV28; J gene: TRBJ2-5; CDR3 protein: CASSPRLAGGTETQYF
V gene: TRBV20-1; J gene: TRBJ2-1; CDR3 protein: CSASPPSGGEQFF
V gene: TRBV5-1; J gene: TRBJ1-4; CDR3 protein: CASSPLENDNEKLFF
V gene: TRBV10-1; J gene: TRBJ2-7; CDR3 protein: CASRRTGRSYEQYF
V gene: TRBV15; J gene: TRBJ2-3; CDR3 protein: CATSREQGGTDTQYF
V gene: TRBV10-1; J gene: TRBJ2-7; CDR3 protein: CASRKHPGTGENEQYF
V gene: TRBV28; J gene: TRBJ2-7; CDR3 protein: CASSLAQGQDHEQYF
V gene: TRBV13; J gene: TRBJ2-3; CDR3 protein: CASSSGLAGVGDTQYF
V gene: TRBV28; J gene: TRBJ2-2; CDR3 protein: CASRQGGEAGELFF
V gene: TRBV5-4; J gene: TRBJ2-5; CDR3 protein: CASSRPGRTTSGGQGTQYF
V gene: TRBV29-1; J gene: TRBJ2-5; CDR3 protein: CSVVVAGVREETQYF
V gene: TRBV7-2; J gene: TRBJ2-5; CDR3 protein: CASSLVAGASETQYF
V gene: TRBV6-6; J gene: TRBJ2-1; CDR3 protein: CASSYIRGNSYNEQFF
V gene: TRBV3-1/TRBV3-2; J gene: TRBJ1-2; CDR3 protein: CASSQTGTGYGYTF
V gene: TRBV5-1; J gene: TRBJ1-3; CDR3 protein: CASSWNQGSSGNTIYF
V gene: TRBV28; J gene: TRBJ2-4; CDR3 protein: CASSLSLGQGAENIQYF
V gene: TRBV4-2; J gene: TRBJ2-1; CDR3 protein: CASSQSGRGVYNEQFF
V gene: TRBV27; J gene: TRBJ2-1; CDR3 protein: CASSLRENEQFF
V gene: TRBV4-2; J gene: TRBJ1-2; CDR3 protein: CASSQDGQGVYGYTF
V gene: TRBV30; J gene: TRBJ2-3; CDR3 protein: CAWSPLVSADTQYF
V gene: TRBV19; J gene: TRBJ2-1; CDR3 protein: CASSLLAGGVYEQFF
V gene: TRBV2; J gene: TRBJ2-7; CDR3 protein: CASIVPGYEQYF
V gene: TRBV7-9; J gene: TRBJ2-1; CDR3 protein: CASSLPYFNEQFF
V gene: TRBV25-1; J gene: TRBJ1-5; CDR3 protein: CASRGQGYDQPQHF
V gene: TRBV11-2; J gene: TRBJ2-3; CDR3 protein: CASSLGGGRDTQYF
V gene: TRBV6-5; J gene: TRBJ2-3; CDR3 protein: CASSYLAGEPDTQYF
V gene: TRBV5-1; J gene: TRBJ1-2; CDR3 protein: CASSLGGDYGYTF
V gene: TRBV7-9; J gene: TRBJ2-1; CDR3 protein: CASSPPGLKTGEQFF
V gene: TRBV27; J gene: TRBJ2-3; CDR3 protein: CASSPPNGDTQYF
V gene: TRBV28; J gene: TRBJ2-4; CDR3 protein: CASSSSRVLAKNIQYF
V gene: TRBV5-1; J gene: TRBJ1-5; CDR3 protein: CASSFTPGPNQPQHF
V gene: TRBV6-4; J gene: TRBJ2-3; CDR3 protein: CASSDSPGNNADTQYF